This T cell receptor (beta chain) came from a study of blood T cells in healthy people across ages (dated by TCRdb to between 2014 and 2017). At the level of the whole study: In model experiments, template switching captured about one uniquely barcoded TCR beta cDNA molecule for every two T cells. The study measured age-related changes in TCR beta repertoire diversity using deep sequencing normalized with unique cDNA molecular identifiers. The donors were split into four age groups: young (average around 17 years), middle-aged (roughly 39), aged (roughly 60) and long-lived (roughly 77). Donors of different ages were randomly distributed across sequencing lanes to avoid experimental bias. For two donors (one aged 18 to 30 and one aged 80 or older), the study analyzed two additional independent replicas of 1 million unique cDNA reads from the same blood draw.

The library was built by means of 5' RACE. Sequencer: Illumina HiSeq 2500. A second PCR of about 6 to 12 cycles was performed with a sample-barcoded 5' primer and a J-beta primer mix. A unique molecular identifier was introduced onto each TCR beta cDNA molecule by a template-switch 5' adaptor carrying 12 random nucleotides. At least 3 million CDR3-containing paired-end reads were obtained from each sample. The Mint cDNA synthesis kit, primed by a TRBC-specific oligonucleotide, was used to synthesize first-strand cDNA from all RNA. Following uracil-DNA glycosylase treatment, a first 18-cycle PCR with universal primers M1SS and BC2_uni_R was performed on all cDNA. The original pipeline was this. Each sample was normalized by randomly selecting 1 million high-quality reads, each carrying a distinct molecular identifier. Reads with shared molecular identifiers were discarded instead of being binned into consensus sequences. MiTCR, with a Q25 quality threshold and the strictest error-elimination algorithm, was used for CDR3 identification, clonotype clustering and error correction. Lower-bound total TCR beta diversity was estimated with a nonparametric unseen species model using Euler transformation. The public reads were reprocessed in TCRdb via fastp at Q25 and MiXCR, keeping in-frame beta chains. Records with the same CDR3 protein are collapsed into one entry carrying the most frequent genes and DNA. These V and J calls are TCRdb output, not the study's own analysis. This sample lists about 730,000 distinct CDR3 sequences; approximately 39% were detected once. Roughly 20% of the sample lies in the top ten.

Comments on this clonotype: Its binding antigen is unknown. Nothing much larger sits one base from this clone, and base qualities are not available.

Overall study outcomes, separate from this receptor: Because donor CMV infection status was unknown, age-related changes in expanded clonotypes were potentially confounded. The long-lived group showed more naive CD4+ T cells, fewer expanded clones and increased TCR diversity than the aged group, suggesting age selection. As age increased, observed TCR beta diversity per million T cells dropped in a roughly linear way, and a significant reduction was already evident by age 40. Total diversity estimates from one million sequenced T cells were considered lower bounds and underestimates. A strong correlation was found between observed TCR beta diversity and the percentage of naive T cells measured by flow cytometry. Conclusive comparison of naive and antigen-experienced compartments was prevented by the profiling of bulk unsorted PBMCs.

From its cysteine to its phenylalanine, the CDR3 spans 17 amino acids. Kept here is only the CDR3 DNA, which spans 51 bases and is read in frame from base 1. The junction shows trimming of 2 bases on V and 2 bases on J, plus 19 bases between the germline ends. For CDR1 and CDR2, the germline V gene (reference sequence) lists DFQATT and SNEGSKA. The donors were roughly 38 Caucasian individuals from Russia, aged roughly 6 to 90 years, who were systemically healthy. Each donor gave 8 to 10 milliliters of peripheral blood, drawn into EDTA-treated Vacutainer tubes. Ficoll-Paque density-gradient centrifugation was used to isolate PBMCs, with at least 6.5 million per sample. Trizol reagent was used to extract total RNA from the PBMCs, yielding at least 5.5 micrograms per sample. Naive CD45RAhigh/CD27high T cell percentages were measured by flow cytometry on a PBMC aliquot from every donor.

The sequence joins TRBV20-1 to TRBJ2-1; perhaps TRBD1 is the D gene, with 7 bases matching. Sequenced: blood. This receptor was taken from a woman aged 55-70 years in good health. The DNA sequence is TGCAGTGCTAGACCTTTACAGGGGTCTAGCGCCTACAATGAGCAGTTCTTC. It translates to CSARPLQGSSAYNEQFF.